This paragraph reports one TCR beta chain. The sample comes from a study of cytomegalovirus exposure and HLA in healthy donors. CDR1 and CDR2 from the germline V gene are MRHNA and SNTAGT. Trimming pared 4 bases from V and 7 bases from J, leaving 11 bases between. The CDR3 totals 14 residues. Sequencing was performed with immunoSEQ multiplex PCR; in TCRdb, only in-frame clones are kept and a portion is missing. The sample yields about 140,000 clones, roughly 81% seen once. The chain couples TRBV6-4 to TRBJ1-6; tentatively, D is TRBD1 (6 bases). The sequence derives from a woman under 40 in good health and CMV-seronegative. Sequenced input: PBMCs. DNA of the CDR3: TGTGCCAGCAGTGTAGAGAGGGGGAATTCACCCCTCCACTTT. Translation: CASSVERGNSPLHF.